This entry concerns a single T cell receptor (beta chain). This sample was taken from a study of blood T cell repertoires in COVID-19. Whole-study context: Samples taken during acute and convalescent COVID-19 were collected in the United States, Italy and Spain. T cells, B-cell-depleted T cells, or PBMCs supplied cDNA or gDNA.

Germline-derived CDR1 and CDR2 are ENHRY and SYGVKD. The CDR3 sequence is 15 residues long. V was pared by 6 bases and J by 0 bases, with 15 bases between. As processed by the authors: For nucleated cells, counts were estimated from reference gene primer amplification. The protocol was immunoSEQ multiplex PCR, while the TCRdb copy is restricted to in-frame clones and leaves out a portion. The DNA was the basis for D and trimming; V, J and clone size are from that table. The data show around 170,000 clones, around 84% seen once. The source is a man in his fifties with active or convalescent COVID-19. Sequencing used peripheral blood. J is TRBJ2-7 and V is TRBV10-3; a possible D gene is TRBD1 (5 bases). DNA of the CDR3: TGTGCCATCAGACTGACAGTCCTTTCCTCCTACGAGCAGTACTTC. Amino acid sequence: CAIRLTVLSSYEQYF.